This T cell receptor (beta chain) derives from a study of graft-versus-host responses after intestinal transplantation. Regarding the study as a whole: Early after transplant, HvG declines were associated with peak levels of circulating GvH clones.

This CDR3 has 15 residues. Germline values: CDR1 SEHNR, CDR2 FQNEAQ (reference sequence). V gave up 5 bases and J gave up 2 bases; unmatched junction bases: 3. Comments on this clone: Its antigen is not identified.

Method: immunoSEQ multiplex PCR; TCRdb's copy keeps in-frame clones and lacks some. The table includes about 90,000 clones, about 91% detected once. This TCR came from a human donor who received an intestinal transplant. The sequencing used unstimulated CD8+ T cells sorted from spleen or lymph node cells, collected before intestinal transplant. The V and J genes are TRBV7-9 and TRBJ1-5; TRBD1 matches at 10 bases. The CDR3 DNA sequence: TGTGCCAGCAGCCCGGGGACAGGGGGCAATCAGCCCCAGCATTTT. Its translation is CASSPGTGGNQPQHF.